This T cell receptor (beta chain) was obtained from a study of cytomegalovirus exposure and HLA in healthy donors. Study-level points and caveats: Rates of TCR association differed by HLA locus in a later analysis, with DRB1 highest and HLA-C lowest.

Amplification used 60 Vbeta primers and 13 Jbeta primers. Data came from immunoSEQ multiplex PCR; TCRdb stores just in-frame clones and leaves some out. The table shows roughly 110,000 clones, with 71% occurring only once. Turning to this clone: Its antigen remains unidentified.

Germline lookup yields CDR1 MNHNS and CDR2 SASEGT. The length of the CDR3 is 14 residues. The V and J ends lost 10 bases and 4 bases, in that order; junction bases with no gene match: 7. This rearrangement joins TRBV6-1 to TRBJ2-2; 9 bases line up with TRBD1. Material for sequencing was PBMCs. This receptor was taken from a female donor in good health and CMV-seronegative. The DNA of the CDR3 is TGTGCCACCCACAGGGGGCGAAGCACCGGGGAGCTGTTTTTT. This encodes CATHRGRSTGELFF.